The 15 T cell receptor beta chains below were found in one sample sequenced in a study of T cells in Graves' hyperthyroidism and ophthalmopathy. Using RNA transcripts as the source, TCR beta CDR3 regions were amplified. RT-PCR in the first round (using the HTBI primer set) targeted the TCR CDR3. Via MiXCR, TCRdb re-called the multiplex PCR reads, giving one row per CDR3 protein. The repertoire holds approximately 600,000 distinct CDR3 sequences, approximately 15% seen once, with roughly 7.7% in the top ten. What was sequenced was blood. The receptors come from a woman between 18 and 29 years old with Graves' ophthalmopathy.

At least ten counts were recorded for this clonotype. V usage is TRBV28 and J usage is TRBJ1-1; unclear D gene. This CDR3 is 15 amino acids long. V lost 2 bases to trimming and J lost 0 bases, with 10 bases between them. CDR1 MDHEN and CDR2 SYDVKM come from the germline V gene. The CDR3 region has the DNA TGTGCCAGCAGTTTACGTCGACTCTTGAACACTGAAGCTTTCTTT. Encoded protein: CASSLRRLLNTEAFF.

This clonotype occurred many times. V gene TRBV12-3 or TRBV12-4 combines with J gene TRBJ2-4; D is uncertain. The V gene lost 3 bases and the J gene lost 0 bases, with 9 bases spanning the gap. CDR3 length: 15 amino acids. The CDR3 DNA follows: TGTGCCAGCAGTTTGGCTAGACTAGCCAAAAACATTCAGTACTTC. The encoded protein is CASSLARLAKNIQYF.

In its sample, this clonotype was seen many times. This rearrangement joins TRBV11-2 to TRBJ1-2; possibly TRBD1 for D (6 bases). The CDR3 loop spans 19 amino acids. Trimming stripped 5 bases from V and 2 bases from J, with 27 bases between. The V gene's germline CDR1 is SGHAT and CDR2 FQNNGV. The CDR3 region is CASSKLQDLPGQRNYGYTF. The CDR3 nucleotides read TGTGCCAGCAGCAAACTCCAGGACTTGCCGGGACAAAGAAACTATGGCTACACCTTC.

This clonotype was detected once. The gene calls are TRBV5-1 and TRBJ2-3, with TRBD2 matching 8 bases. CDR3 size: 17 residues. Germline V gene lookup returns CDR1 SGHRS and CDR2 YFSETQ. J was trimmed by 5 bases and V by 0 bases; bases with no gene match: 11. This CDR3 reads CASSLERGAGGQDTQYF. The CDR3 DNA sequence: TGCGCCAGCAGCTTGGAGAGGGGGGCGGGAGGACAAGATACGCAGTATTTT.

The rearrangement uses TRBV11-2 and TRBJ2-1, with D perhaps TRBD1 or TRBD2 (5 bases each). Germline assignment: CDR1 SGHAT and CDR2 FQNNGV. V was clipped by 5 bases and J by 6 bases, with 20 bases between them. This CDR3 has 16 residues. The DNA for the CDR3 is TGTGCCAGCAGCAGCTTACTAGGGGTGGAAGGCAATGAGCAGTTCTTC. This translates into CASSSLLGVEGNEQFF.

This clonotype was seen at least ten times. The rearrangement joins TRBV11-3 to TRBJ1-5, with 10 bases matching TRBD1. CDR3 length: 19 residues. CDR1 is SGHNT and CDR2 is YENEEA in the germline V gene. J lost 2 bases, V lost 6 bases, and 16 bases had no gene match. In DNA form, the CDR3 reads TGTGCCAGCAGTTACTGGGACAGGGGCTGGTACTGTGGCAATCAGCCCCAGCATTTT. Translation gives CASSYWDRGWYCGNQPQHF.

This clonotype occurred a few times. The junction does not match germline at one end; this may be a read error. Here the CDR3 DNA reads TGTGCCACCAGTGATCCCCAGGGCCGCGGCACAGGTACGCAGTATTTT. Translation gives CATSDPQGRGTGTQYF. V gene TRBV24-1 combines with J gene TRBJ2-3; the D gene is possibly TRBD1 (5 bases). This CDR3 region has 16 residues. CDR1 KGHDR and CDR2 SFDVKD come from the germline V gene.

A few counts support this clonotype. J is TRBJ1-5 and V is TRBV10-3, with 7 bases aligning to TRBD1. CDR1 is ENHRY, CDR2 SYGVKD, per germline. The CDR3 sequence is 14 residues long. The J segment lost 4 bases and the V segment lost 6 bases, leaving 6 bases of the junction unmatched. The CDR3 loop is CAIRAATGNQPQHF. In DNA, the CDR3 is TGTGCCATCAGAGCTGCGACAGGGAATCAGCCCCAGCATTTT.

This clonotype was observed a few times. V is TRBV19 and J is TRBJ2-7, with 8 bases identical to TRBD2. CDR1 and CDR2 (germline): LNHDA, SQIVND (reference sequence). The CDR3 sequence is 13 residues long. Unmatched junction bases numbered 10, after V lost 8 bases and J lost 7 bases. CDR3 nucleotide sequence: TGTGCCAGTCCCCAGCGGGGGTCGGGGGAGCAGTACTTC. Residues: CASPQRGSGEQYF.

This clonotype was counted ten times or more. V gene TRBV28 combines with J gene TRBJ2-3; 7 nucleotides match TRBD2. This CDR3 has 14 residues. The V gene end was trimmed by 3 bases and the J gene end by 5 bases; junction bases not matched to a gene: 5. Looked up from germline, CDR1 is MDHEN and CDR2 is SYDVKM. This chain's CDR3 is CASSFGTKVDTQYF. CDR3 nucleotides: TGTGCCAGCAGTTTTGGGACTAAGGTAGATACGCAGTATTTT.

Many counts were recorded for this clonotype. V and J are TRBV10-3 and TRBJ2-2; D perhaps matches TRBD1 (6 bases). Trimming shortened V by 7 bases and J by 1 base, and 7 bases separated the two germline ends. The germline CDR1 and CDR2 sequences are ENHRY and SYGVKD. This CDR3 spans 13 amino acids. The CDR3 spells CAIKGQNTGELFF. The CDR3 region has the DNA TGTGCCATCAAGGGACAGAACACCGGGGAGCTGTTTTTT.

V is TRBV20-1 and J is TRBJ2-1; D uncertain. The V and J ends lost 3 bases and 7 bases respectively, with 19 bases between them. The CDR3 runs to 15 residues. Germline V gene sequence: CDR1 DFQATT, CDR2 SNEGSKA (reference sequence). CDR3 sequence reads: CSASKDSGPQNEQFF. CDR3 DNA: TGCAGTGCTAGTAAAGACTCGGGTCCGCAAAATGAGCAGTTCTTC.

In its sample, this clonotype was seen many times. This chain joins TRBV6-2 or TRBV6-3 and TRBJ1-2; 11 nucleotides match TRBD1. This CDR3 has 16 amino acids. V trimming: 6 bases; J trimming: 3 bases; junction bases outside the gene matches: 9. Germline-derived CDR1 and CDR2 are MNHEY and SVGEGT. The CDR3 bases are TGTGCCAGCAGCTCGGACAGGGGGCTCTTGTACTATGGCTACACCTTC. It translates to CASSSDRGLLYYGYTF.

This clonotype was counted a few times. The chain joins TRBV28 to TRBJ1-4, with a tentative D call TRBD1 (5 bases). CDR1 and CDR2 from the germline V gene are MDHEN and SYDVKM. This CDR3 contains 13 residues. Trimming removed 7 bases from V and 8 bases from J, with 14 bases in between. This CDR3 reads CASKLNGGEKLFF. The DNA of the CDR3 is TGTGCCAGCAAATTAAATGGGGGGGAAAAACTGTTTTTT.

This clonotype was counted a few times. This sequence joins TRBV5-4 and TRBJ2-2; 11 positions agree with TRBD2. This CDR3 region has 16 residues. The germline V gene encodes CDR1 SGHNT and CDR2 YYREEE (reference sequence). The junction had 5 bases not matched to a gene; V was cut back by 0 bases and J by 7 bases. The CDR3 region is CASSLVAGGPDGELFF. CDR3 nucleotide sequence: TGTGCCAGCAGCTTGGTAGCGGGAGGGCCTGACGGGGAGCTGTTTTTT.